One sample yielded the 27 T cell receptor beta chains listed below, sequenced in a study of breast tumors, draining lymph nodes, adjacent tissues listed by TCRdb under 2016. Receptor amplification or capture employed multiplex PCR. Sequencing was performed on an Illumina HiSeq 2000. Using fastp at Q25 and MiXCR, TCRdb reprocessed the public reads and kept productive beta chains. Identical CDR3 proteins give one entry, which carries the most common genes and DNA. This sample gives 84,000 or so distinct CDR3 sequences in total; approximately 29% of them show up just once. More than 8% of the sample lies in the top ten. Lymph node samples came from the axillary draining lymph nodes of breast cancer patients. The sequencing sample was made of axillary lymph node tissue. The receptors here all came from a female donor with breast cancer. Some clones in this sample may be carry-over from other donors' samples.

This clonotype was detected once. J is TRBJ2-3 and V is TRBV19; TRBD2 matches at 14 bases. The CDR3 totals 17 residues. Germline V lookup: CDR1 LNHDA, CDR2 SQIVND (reference sequence). The J segment lost 0 bases and the V segment lost 5 bases, leaving 4 bases of the junction unmatched. CDR3 DNA: TGTGCCAGTAGTGTGGGACTAGCGGGAGTGAGCACAGATACGCAGTATTTT. This codes for CASSVGLAGVSTDTQYF. Complete variable domain (other parts from reference TRBV19 and TRBJ2-3): DGGITQSPKYLFRKEGQNVTLSCEQNLNHDAMYWYRQDPGQGLRLIYYSQIVNDFQKGDIAEGYSVSREKKESFPLTVTSAQKNPTAFYLCASSVGLAGVSTDTQYFGPGTRLTVL.

This clonotype appeared many times. This chain uses TRBV19 with TRBJ1-6; perhaps TRBD1 as D (5 bases). Between the trimmed V and J ends, which lost 9 bases and 10 bases, there was a span of 19 bases. The CDR3 contains 14 residues. CDR1 LNHDA and CDR2 SQIVND come from the germline V gene (reference sequence). The CDR3 sequence is CASYAGRGGSPLHF. The CDR3 DNA reads TGTGCCAGCTATGCCGGGCGGGGGGGATCACCCCTCCACTTT.

The table lists this clonotype with a few counts. This may stem from a read error, because a much larger clone lies one nucleotide away. This chain uses TRBV7-9 with TRBJ2-6; TRBD1 aligns across 7 bases. CDR1 SEHNR and CDR2 FQNEAQ come from the germline V gene (reference sequence). The CDR3 has 17 residues. In DNA, the CDR3 is TGTGCCAGCAGCCCCCGGACAGGTTACTCTGGGGCCAACGTCCCGACTTTC. Translated, it gives CASSPRTGYSGANVPTF.

This clonotype came up many times. This may arise from a read error, as a much more abundant clone is one base away. The rearrangement links TRBV7-6 to TRBJ1-3; TRBD1 aligns across 8 bases. There are 17 residues in the CDR3. Germline CDR1 SGHVS, CDR2 FNYEAQ. The CDR3: CASSLTGAPTSGNPIYF. The CDR3 coding sequence is TGTGCCAGCAGCTTGACAGGGGCCCCGACCTCTGGAAACCCCATATATTTT. The full variable domain, rest sourced from reference TRBV7-6 and TRBJ1-3, is GAGVSQSPRYKVTKRGQDVALRCDPISGHVSLYWYRQALGQGPEFLTYFNYEAQQDKSGLPNDRFSAERPEGSISTLTIQRTEQRDSAMYRCASSLTGAPTSGNPIYFGEGSWLTVV.

This clonotype was counted many times. This sequence joins TRBV19 and TRBJ2-1; the D is unclear. Trimming left V 8 bases short and J 5 bases short, with 4 bases between. Germline V gives CDR1 LNHDA, CDR2 SQIVND (reference sequence). The CDR3 sequence is 10 residues long. The CDR3 loop is CASGNNEQFF. CDR3 in DNA: TGTGCCAGTGGAAACAATGAGCAGTTCTTC.

This clonotype was seen repeatedly, ten times or more. The rearrangement uses TRBV12-3 or TRBV12-4 and TRBJ1-2; TRBD1 matches at 8 bases. Germline trimming cut 5 bases from V and 7 bases from J; bases unmatched to any gene: 9. The CDR3 loop spans 14 amino acids. Here the CDR3 DNA reads TGTGCCAGCAGTCGTAATCAGGGGGCTGGTGGCTACACCTTC. It translates to CASSRNQGAGGYTF.

This clonotype was seen at least ten times. The chain combines TRBV11-1 with TRBJ1-1, with D unresolved. CDR1 is SGHAT and CDR2 is FQDESV in the germline V gene (reference sequence). V dropped 6 bases and J dropped 0 bases, with 11 bases sitting between them. The CDR3 length is 14 residues. Here the CDR3 reads CASRVGSVNTEAFF. The CDR3 nucleotides are TGTGCCAGCAGGGTCGGGTCGGTGAACACTGAAGCTTTCTTT.

This clonotype has a single count. The chain couples TRBV9 to TRBJ2-3, with 15 nucleotides matching TRBD2. This CDR3 contains 18 residues. From germline, CDR1 is SGDLS and CDR2 YYNGEE. After removal of 4 bases from V and 5 bases from J, the junction contained 11 bases not matched to a gene. The CDR3 sequence is CASSPTPGLAGGVDTQYF. The CDR3 bases are TGTGCCAGCAGCCCCACCCCCGGACTAGCGGGAGGGGTAGATACGCAGTATTTT.

This clonotype showed up many times. The rearrangement links TRBV4-1 to TRBJ2-5; D perhaps matches TRBD1 (6 bases). Germline CDR1 and CDR2: MGHRA and YSYEKL. Deletions cut 1 base from V and 3 bases from J, with 21 bases between. The CDR3 consists of 18 residues. The CDR3, as DNA: TGCGCCAGCAGCCAAGTCGGGACACTCCGGTCCTCAAAAGAGACCCAGTACTTC. Residues: CASSQVGTLRSSKETQYF.

This clonotype was counted at least ten times. The DNA of the CDR3 is TGTGCCAGCAGCCCCTGGACTAGCGGGAGAGCTAATGAGCAGTTCTTC. Protein: CASSPWTSGRANEQFF. The gene calls are TRBV5-8 and TRBJ2-1, with 13 bases matching TRBD2. The CDR3 has 16 amino acids. The J segment lost 7 bases and the V segment lost 4 bases, leaving 8 bases of the junction unmatched. The germline CDR1 and CDR2 sequences are SGHTS and YDEGEE.

Many counts were recorded for this clonotype. The rearrangement links TRBV4-3 to TRBJ1-6; D is unresolved. Germline lookup yields CDR1 LGHNA and CDR2 YSLEER. With 1 base removed from V and 5 bases from J, the gap between germline ends came to 9 bases. This CDR3 is 15 amino acids long. The CDR3 coding sequence is TGCGCCAGCAGCCAAGTAAACAGAGATAATTCACCCCTCCACTTT. Translation: CASSQVNRDNSPLHF.

In this sample, this clonotype turned up once. A much larger clone is a single base away; this may be a read error. The V gene is TRBV4-1, the J gene TRBJ2-6; D possibly corresponds to TRBD1 (5 bases). The CDR3 runs 20 residues. CDR1 and CDR2 from the germline V gene are MGHRA and YSYEKL. The CDR3 spells CASSLGPPPFTTSGADVLTF. CDR3 DNA sequence: TGCGCCAGCAGCCTGGGCCCCCCCCCGTTCACTACCTCTGGGGCCGACGTCCTGACTTTC.

The chain recombines TRBV5-1 with TRBJ1-2; 11 bases align to TRBD1. Germline V gene lookup returns CDR1 SGHRS and CDR2 YFSETQ. The junction had 1 base not matched to a gene; V was cut back by 0 bases and J by 6 bases. This CDR3 region has 14 residues. CDR3: CASSLGDRGDGYTF. The CDR3 DNA sequence: TGCGCCAGCAGCTTGGGGGACAGGGGGGATGGCTACACCTTC.

This chain links TRBV19 with TRBJ2-1; D tentatively reads TRBD1 or TRBD2 (6 bases each). Germline lookup yields CDR1 LNHDA and CDR2 SQIVND (reference sequence). This CDR3 is built from 14 residues. V was pared by 5 bases and J by 15 bases, with 23 bases between. CDR3 DNA: TGTGCCAGTAGTTCGGGGGCAGGTTTAAACGGGCGGTTCTTC. Translation gives CASSSGAGLNGRFF. Combining the CDR3 with reference TRBV19 and TRBJ2-1 gives the whole variable domain DGGITQSPKYLFRKEGQNVTLSCEQNLNHDAMYWYRQDPGQGLRLIYYSQIVNDFQKGDIAEGYSVSREKKESFPLTVTSAQKNPTAFYLCASSSGAGLNGRFFGPGTRLTVL.

Note on this clonotype: This sequence may be a read error, since a much larger clone differs from it by one base. This chain connects TRBV5-1 to TRBJ2-2; D might be TRBD1 (8 bases). The CDR3 spans 15 residues. CDR1 SGHRS and CDR2 YFSETQ come from the germline V gene. The CDR3 DNA reads TGCGCCAGCGGCTTGCCACAGGGGGGGACCGGGGAGCTGTTTTTT. As protein: CASGLPQGGTGELFF.

This chain joins TRBV16 and TRBJ1-2; D is unclear. V was shortened by 0 bases and J by 2 bases, with 4 bases between the two germline ends. CDR3 length: 13 residues. Germline CDR1 KGHSY, CDR2 FQNENV. The CDR3 DNA follows: TGTGCCAGCAGCCAATCGACAAACTATGGCTACACCTTC. This sequence encodes CASSQSTNYGYTF.

The table lists this clonotype with many counts. The genes are TRBV5-1 and TRBJ2-3; D ambiguous. Trimming took 0 bases from V and 0 from J, leaving 5 bases between them. Germline V CDR1 and CDR2: SGHRS, YFSETQ. This CDR3 is 14 amino acids long. The CDR3 bases are TGCGCCAGCAGCTTGGACGGCAGCACAGATACGCAGTATTTT. It specifies CASSLDGSTDTQYF.

The chain is built from TRBV20-1 and TRBJ1-6; D ambiguous. V lost 3 bases and J 6 bases, leaving 3 bases between the germline ends. The CDR3 has 11 residues. Germline CDR1 and CDR2: DFQATT and SNEGSKA (reference sequence). The CDR3: CSARGNSPLHF. The CDR3, as DNA: TGCAGTGCTAGGGGTAATTCACCCCTCCACTTT.

This clonotype was seen repeatedly, ten times or more. CDR3 residues: CASSMEVGNEQFF. The CDR3 DNA is TGTGCCAGTAGTATGGAAGTCGGAAACGAGCAGTTCTTC. The chain is built from TRBV19 and TRBJ2-1; D not certain. The germline gives CDR1 LNHDA, CDR2 SQIVND (reference sequence). Deletions cut 3 bases from V and 10 bases from J, with 13 bases between. The CDR3 length is 13 residues.

This clonotype was observed at least ten times. This chain joins TRBV28 and TRBJ2-3; D call uncertain. CDR3 length: 16 residues. The V and J ends lost 3 bases and 6 bases respectively, with 19 bases between them. CDR1 is MDHEN, CDR2 SYDVKM, per germline. This CDR3 reads CASSFSPRAPTDTQYF. The CDR3 DNA follows: TGTGCCAGCAGTTTCTCCCCCCGGGCCCCCACGGATACGCAGTATTTT.

This rearrangement joins TRBV19 to TRBJ1-1; D might be TRBD1 (5 bases). The CDR3 has 13 residues. The V gene lost 6 bases and the J gene lost 3 bases, with 11 bases spanning the gap. Germline CDR1 and CDR2: LNHDA and SQIVND (reference sequence). The CDR3 protein is CASRGTVDTEAFF. The DNA of the CDR3 is TGTGCCAGTAGGGGGACCGTCGACACTGAAGCTTTCTTT.

The genes are TRBV6-5 and TRBJ2-5; D tentatively reads TRBD1 or TRBD2 (5 bases each). Germline V gene lookup returns CDR1 MNHEY and CDR2 SVGAGI. The CDR3 totals 14 residues. V was pared by 9 bases and J by 5 bases, with 19 bases between. CDR3: CASREGPIMETQYF. The CDR3, as DNA: TGTGCCAGTCGAGAGGGGCCTATTATGGAGACCCAGTACTTC.

This clonotype was observed at least ten times. This chain links TRBV5-6 with TRBJ2-3; no clear D. This CDR3 is 12 amino acids long. From germline, CDR1 is SGHDT and CDR2 YYEEEE. V dropped 7 bases and J dropped 4 bases, with 10 bases sitting between them. The CDR3 DNA sequence: TGTGCCAGCTCCATAGTTGCAGATACGCAGTATTTT. Its translation is CASSIVADTQYF.

The genes are TRBV12-3 or TRBV12-4 and TRBJ1-1; possible D gene TRBD1, 5 bases. Trimming left V 3 bases short and J 3 bases short, with 8 bases between. CDR3 length: 13 amino acids. The CDR3 DNA is TGTGCCAGCAGTTTCCAACAGGACACTGAAGCTTTCTTT. It translates to CASSFQQDTEAFF.

This clonotype was detected many times. The CDR3, as DNA: TGTGCCAGCAGCCCGGGTAGTCTTGATGAAAAACTGTTTTTT. It encodes CASSPGSLDEKLFF. V usage is TRBV11-2 and J usage is TRBJ1-4, with no clear D. Looked up from germline, CDR1 is SGHAT and CDR2 is FQNNGV. The CDR3 consists of 14 residues. V lost 5 bases, J lost 6 bases, and 13 bases lay in between.

There are many counts of this clonotype. The genes are TRBV5-6 and TRBJ2-1, with D maybe TRBD2 (6 bases). CDR3 length: 13 amino acids. V was pared by 4 bases and J by 8 bases, with 13 bases between. CDR1 is SGHDT, CDR2 YYEEEE, per germline. The CDR3 protein is CASSRRLDYEQFF. In nucleotides, the CDR3 is TGTGCCAGCAGCCGGAGACTAGACTATGAGCAGTTCTTC.

Many counts were recorded for this clonotype. V usage is TRBV10-2 and J usage is TRBJ1-1, with no clear D. CDR1 is WSHSY and CDR2 is SAAADI in the germline V gene. The CDR3 runs to 12 residues. Trimming shortened V by 4 bases and J by 7 bases, and 10 bases separated the two germline ends. The CDR3 DNA reads TGCGCCAGCAGTGTGGCAAGGGATGAAGCTTTCTTT. This gives the protein CASSVARDEAFF.